This T cell receptor beta chain was retrieved from a study of T cell responses to AZD1222 COVID-19 vaccine. Whole-study results and caveats: Per reports, nearly half of all spike-specific TCRs target regions that are unmutated in variants. White British people made up most donors, females outnumbered males, and clonal diversity was possibly underestimated. The peak T cell response came first, and repertoires were sampled only after it.

With V trimmed by 2 bases and J by 4 bases, 2 bases remained unmatched. CDR3 length equals 15 residues. Germline-derived CDR1 and CDR2 are SGDLS and YYNGEE. About this clone itself: Its antigen is not identified.

The repertoire was sequenced with immunoSEQ multiplex PCR; TCRdb's copy has only in-frame clones and lacks some. Here the sample spans 97,000 or so clones, 84% being singletons. This TCR was sampled from an adult in good health. The specimen was peripheral blood, collected on day 0 of AZD1222 vaccination. The chain is built from TRBV9 and TRBJ1-4; 10 bases match TRBD1. In nucleotides, the CDR3 is TGTGCCAGCAGCGTCCGGGACAGGGGTAATGAAAAACTGTTTTTT. Protein: CASSVRDRGNEKLFF.